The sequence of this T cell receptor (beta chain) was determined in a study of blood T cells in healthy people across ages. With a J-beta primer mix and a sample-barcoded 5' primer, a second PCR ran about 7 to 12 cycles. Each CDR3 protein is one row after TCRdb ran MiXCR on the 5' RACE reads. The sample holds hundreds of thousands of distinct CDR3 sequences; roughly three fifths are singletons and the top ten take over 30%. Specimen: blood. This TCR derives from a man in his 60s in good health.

This chain's CDR3 is CSARGQGGPEQFF. CDR3 bases: TGCAGTGCTAGAGGACAGGGGGGACCCGAGCAGTTCTTC. The chain uses TRBV20-1 and TRBJ2-1; 9 nucleotides line up with TRBD1. From germline, CDR1 is DFQATT and CDR2 SNEGSKA (reference sequence). This CDR3 comprises 13 residues. V gave up 1 base and J gave up 10 bases; unmatched junction bases: 5.